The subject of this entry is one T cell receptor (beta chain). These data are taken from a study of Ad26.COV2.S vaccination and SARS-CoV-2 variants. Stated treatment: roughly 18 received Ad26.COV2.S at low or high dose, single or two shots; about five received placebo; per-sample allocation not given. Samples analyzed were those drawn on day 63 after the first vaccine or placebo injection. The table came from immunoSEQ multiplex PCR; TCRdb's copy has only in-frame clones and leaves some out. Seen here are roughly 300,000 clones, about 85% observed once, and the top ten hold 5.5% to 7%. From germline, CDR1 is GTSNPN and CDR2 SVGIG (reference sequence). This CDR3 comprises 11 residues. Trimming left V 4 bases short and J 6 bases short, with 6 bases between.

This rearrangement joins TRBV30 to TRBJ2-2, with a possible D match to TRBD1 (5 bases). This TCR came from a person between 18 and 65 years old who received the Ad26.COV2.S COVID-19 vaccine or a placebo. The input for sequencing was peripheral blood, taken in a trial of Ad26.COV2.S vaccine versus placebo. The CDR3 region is CAWTQAGELFF. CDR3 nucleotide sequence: TGTGCCTGGACACAGGCCGGGGAGCTGTTTTTT.